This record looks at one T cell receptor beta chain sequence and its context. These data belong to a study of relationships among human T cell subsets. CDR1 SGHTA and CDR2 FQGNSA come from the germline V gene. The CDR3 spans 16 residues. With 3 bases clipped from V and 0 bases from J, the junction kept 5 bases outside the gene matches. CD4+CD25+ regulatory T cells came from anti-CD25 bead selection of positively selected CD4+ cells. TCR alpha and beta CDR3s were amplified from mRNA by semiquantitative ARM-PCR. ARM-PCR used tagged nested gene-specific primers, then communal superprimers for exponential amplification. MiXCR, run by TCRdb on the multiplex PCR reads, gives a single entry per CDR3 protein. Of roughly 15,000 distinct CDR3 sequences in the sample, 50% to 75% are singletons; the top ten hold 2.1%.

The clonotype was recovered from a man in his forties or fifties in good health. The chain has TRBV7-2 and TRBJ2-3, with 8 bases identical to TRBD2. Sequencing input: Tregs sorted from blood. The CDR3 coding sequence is TGTGCCAGCAGCTTTCTAGCGGGTACTAGCACAGATACGCAGTATTTT. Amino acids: CASSFLAGTSTDTQYF. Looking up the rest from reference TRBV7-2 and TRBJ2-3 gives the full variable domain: GAGVSQSPSNKVTEKGKDVELRCDPISGHTALYWYRQSLGQGLEFLIYFQGNSAPDKSGLPSDRFSAERTGGSVSTLTIQRTQQEDSAVYLCASSFLAGTSTDTQYFGPGTRLTVL.